This T cell receptor beta chain came from a study of shared clonotypes between healthy human individuals. Overall study context: Each donor contributed plates that comprised three CD4 naive, three CD4 memory, two CD8 naive and one CD8 memory.

The CDR3 spans 13 residues. General study findings and limits: Against clonotypes common to all four donors, non-shared ones had lower generation probabilities.

This clone showed up just once. Its matching antigen is unknown. For every subset, genomic DNA was evenly distributed across several immunoSEQ plates. On sorted subsets, replicate PCRs used 150 to 250 ng DNA, or some 28,000 T cell genomes. Some clones are missing from TCRdb's copy, which holds only in-frame ones; the method was immunoSEQ multiplex PCR. The data contain roughly 2,000,000 clones, roughly 95% of them seen just once; the ten biggest clones take up 1% to 1.5%. The naive CD8 population came from CD45RO-negative cells selected for CCR7, without terminally differentiated effector memory CD45RA+ cells.

This chain uses TRBV21-1 with TRBJ2-7; TRBD2, the table's D call, was not compared with the DNA. TRBV21-1 is a pseudogene segment. Sequenced sample: naive CD8+ T cells sorted from blood. The receptor comes from a man aged 18 to 29 in good health. The CDR3 loop is CASSKGRYYEQYF. In nucleotides, the CDR3 is TGTGCCAGCAGCAAAGGTCGGTATTACGAGCAGTACTTC.